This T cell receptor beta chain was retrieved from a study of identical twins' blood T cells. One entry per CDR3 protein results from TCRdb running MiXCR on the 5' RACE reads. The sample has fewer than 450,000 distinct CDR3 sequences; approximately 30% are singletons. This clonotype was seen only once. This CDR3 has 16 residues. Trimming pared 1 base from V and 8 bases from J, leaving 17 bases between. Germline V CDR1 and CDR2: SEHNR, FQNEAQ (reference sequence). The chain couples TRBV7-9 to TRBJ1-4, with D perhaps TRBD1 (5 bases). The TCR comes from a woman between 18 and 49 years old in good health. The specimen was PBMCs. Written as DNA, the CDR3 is TGTGCCAGCAGCTTAGATAGGGGTTTGAATCGCGAAAAACTGTTTTTT. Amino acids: CASSLDRGLNREKLFF.